These T cell receptor beta chains were read from a single sample in a study of T cell responses to AZD1222 COVID-19 vaccine. Measured with immunoSEQ multiplex PCR; TCRdb has only the in-frame clones, and not every one. The sample includes 75,000 to 85,000 clones, approximately 90% of them seen just once. The material was peripheral blood, obtained 28 days after the second AZD1222 dose. These receptors were taken from an adult who received the AZD1222 COVID-19 vaccine. CDR3s include the opening cysteine and the closing phenylalanine or tryptophan. A D gene is named only where the DNA matches it firmly. Clone size is stated in some rows and not others, as once, few, many or a class when expanded.

D | J | V | size | DNA | CDR3
- | TRBJ1-3 | TRBV7-9 | - | TGTGCCAGCAGCTTAGATCAGGGATCTAACACCATATATTTT | CASSLDQGSNTIYF
TRBD2 | TRBJ2-2 | TRBV5-6 | once | TGTGCCAGCAGCTCATGGACTAGCGGGGGGAGACGCACCGGGGAGCTGTTTTTT | CASSSWTSGGRRTGELFF
- | TRBJ2-7 | TRBV5-4 | - | TGTGCCAGCAGCCACAGTTCGACCTACGAGCAGTACTTC | CASSHSSTYEQYF
- | TRBJ1-3 | TRBV7-2 | - | TGTGCCAGCAGCTTAGTTTCAGGCCTCCTCTCTGGAAACACCATATATTTT | CASSLVSGLLSGNTIYF
TRBD1 | TRBJ2-3 | TRBV6-5 | - | TGTGCCAGCGGACCGGGACAGGGGTTTTCAGATACGCAGTATTTT | CASGPGQGFSDTQYF
- | TRBJ2-2 | TRBV7-9 | - | TGTGCCAGCAAGGGAGTAGGGGCCGGGGAGCTGTTTTTT | CASKGVGAGELFF
- | TRBJ1-1 | TRBV7-9 | few | TGTGCCAGCAGCGGTAGCCCCGAAGCTTTCTTT | CASSGSPEAFF
TRBD1 | TRBJ1-3 | TRBV6-1 | - | TGTGCCAGCAGTGAAGCCTTACAGGGGCCTGGAAACACCATATATTTT | CASSEALQGPGNTIYF
- | TRBJ1-4 | TRBV10-3 | - | TGTGCCATCAGTGAACTCGCAACTAATGAAAAACTGTTTTTT | CAISELATNEKLFF
- | TRBJ2-1 | TRBV2 | - | TGTGCCAGCAGCCCTAGTCTGGGCTCCTACAATGAGCAGTTCTTC | CASSPSLGSYNEQFF
TRBD1 | TRBJ2-7 | TRBV7-3 | - | TGTGCCAGCAGCTCGGGACAGGAGTACGAGCAGTACTTC | CASSSGQEYEQYF
- | TRBJ1-2 | TRBV5-4 | - | TGTGCCAGCAGCTTGTCCCCCCGACCCGACCGTAACTATGGCTACACCTTC | CASSLSPRPDRNYGYTF
TRBD1 | TRBJ2-5 | TRBV9 | - | TGTGCCAGCAGCGACCGGACAGGGGGCTCGGGGACCCAGTACTTC | CASSDRTGGSGTQYF
- | TRBJ2-3 | TRBV9 | - | TGTGCCAGCAGCGTAGGCGTGGACAGCATAGATACGCAGTATTTT | CASSVGVDSIDTQYF
- | TRBJ1-1 | TRBV28 | - | TGTGCCAGCATGGAGGGGTTGGGGGCTTTCTTT | CASMEGLGAFF
- | TRBJ1-4 | TRBV3-1/TRBV3-2 | - | TGTGCCAGCAGCCAAGGGCAGGGGACGGGCGGCGAAAAACTGTTTTTT | CASSQGQGTGGEKLFF
- | TRBJ1-4 | TRBV18 | - | TGTGCCAGCTCACCACCGTTGGCACCAACTAATGAAAAACTGTTTTTT | CASSPPLAPTNEKLFF
- | TRBJ2-7 | TRBV4-2 | - | TGTGCCAGCAGCCAAGACCCCCTTTACGAGCAGTACTTC | CASSQDPLYEQYF